The 18 T cell receptor beta chains below all came from one sample that was sequenced in a study of blood T cell repertoires in COVID-19. The method was immunoSEQ multiplex PCR; TCRdb's version includes in-frame clones alone and lacks a portion of them. Among about 490,000 clones listed, 75% to 90% were seen once. What was sequenced was peripheral blood. The receptors come from a human donor in a cohort sampled during active COVID-19.

The rearrangement links TRBV19 to TRBJ1-4; 9 nucleotides line up with TRBD1. This CDR3 comprises 19 residues. The germline V gene has CDR1 LNHDA and CDR2 SQIVND (reference sequence). Germline trimming cut 2 bases from V and 8 bases from J; bases unmatched to any gene: 18. Here the CDR3 DNA reads TGTGCCAGTAGTATATATACGGGACAGGGAGAAGTAATTGGCGAAAAACTGTTTTTT. Encoded protein: CASSIYTGQGEVIGEKLFF.

V gene TRBV28 combines with J gene TRBJ2-7; 11 bases fit TRBD2. The V gene end was trimmed by 6 bases and the J gene end by 7 bases; junction bases not matched to a gene: 20. The CDR3 extends over 18 amino acids. Germline-derived CDR1 and CDR2 are MDHEN and SYDVKM. Written as DNA, the CDR3 is TGTGCCAGCAGATCAAGGGGGCTAGCGGGAGGCTCCCGCCCTGAGCAGTACTTC. Protein product: CASRSRGLAGGSRPEQYF.

This clone occurred once. Other DNA sequences in the sample encode the same CDR3. The chain combines TRBV3-1 (or the pseudogene TRBV3-2) with TRBJ1-5; D might be TRBD1 (5 bases). CDR1 is LGHDT and CDR2 is YNNKEL in the germline V gene (reference sequence). This CDR3 is built from 14 residues. V shed 4 bases and J shed 4 bases, with 11 bases lying between them. The CDR3 region has the DNA TGTGCCAGCAGCCCGACGGGGGGAAATCAGCCCCAGCATTTT. Protein sequence: CASSPTGGNQPQHF.

This sequence joins TRBV7-9 and TRBJ1-2; D unclear. Germline assignment: CDR1 SEHNR and CDR2 FQNEAQ (reference sequence). This CDR3 comprises 17 residues. V was cut by 8 bases and J by 8 bases, with 30 bases left in between. CDR3 protein: CASQKIGEGENSGGYTF. The CDR3, as DNA: TGTGCCAGCCAGAAAATCGGGGAAGGCGAAAATTCTGGCGGCTACACCTTC.

This clone was observed once. This sequence joins TRBV19 and TRBJ1-1, with D possibly being TRBD1 (5 bases). Germline CDR1 LNHDA, CDR2 SQIVND (reference sequence). This CDR3 contains 16 residues. The V gene lost 7 bases and the J gene lost 0 bases, with 18 bases spanning the gap. The CDR3 bases are TGTGCCAGTATCCCCTCGTGGGGGGGTATGAACACTGAAGCTTTCTTT. It encodes CASIPSWGGMNTEAFF.

The V and J genes are TRBV30 and TRBJ2-7; 7 bases are shared with TRBD1. This CDR3 contains 14 residues. Germline CDR1 is GTSNPN and CDR2 is SVGIG (reference sequence). V lost 4 bases and J lost 2; bases outside the gene matches: 8. The CDR3: CAWKGLGQAYEQYF. The CDR3 DNA is TGTGCCTGGAAGGGGCTCGGACAGGCCTACGAGCAGTACTTC.

J is TRBJ2-1 and V is TRBV7-2, with D perhaps matching TRBD2 (6 bases). This CDR3 has 13 residues. The V and J ends lost 9 bases and 0 bases respectively, with 9 bases between them. CDR1 SGHTA and CDR2 FQGNSA come from the germline V gene. The DNA of the CDR3 is TGTGCCAGTAGCGGAGGCTCCTACAATGAGCAGTTCTTC. This codes for CASSGGSYNEQFF.

The V call is TRBV7-6, the J call TRBJ2-7; D is possibly TRBD2 (5 bases). The V and J ends lost 4 bases and 0 bases respectively, with 16 bases between them. CDR1 is SGHVS and CDR2 is FNYEAQ in the germline V gene. The CDR3 is 16 residues long. For the CDR3, the DNA is TGTGCCAGCAGCTCCTTAGGGCAGGCGGGCTCCTACGAGCAGTACTTC. This translates into CASSSLGQAGSYEQYF.

The chain recombines TRBV5-1 with TRBJ2-1; 12 bases align to TRBD2. CDR1 and CDR2 (germline): SGHRS, YFSETQ. With 2 bases clipped from V and 10 bases from J, the junction kept 10 bases outside the gene matches. The CDR3 spans 16 residues. In DNA form, the CDR3 reads TGCGCCAGCAGCTTTACCACGACTAGCGGGGGCGGGGAGCAGTTCTTC. Protein product: CASSFTTTSGGGEQFF.

Concerning this clone itself: The junction differs from germline at one of its ends, possibly a read error. This chain uses TRBV7-7 with TRBJ2-1; the match to TRBD2 covers 8 bases. The CDR3 has 16 amino acids. Germline loops: CDR1 SSHAT, CDR2 FNYEAQ (reference sequence). CDR3 DNA: TGTGCTAGCAGCTACGGAGCGGGGGTGACCTACAATGAGCAGTTCTTC. Its protein is CASSYGAGVTYNEQFF.

The V gene is TRBV14, the J gene TRBJ2-2, with D maybe TRBD2 (5 bases). The CDR3 is made up of 14 amino acids. Between the trimmed V and J ends, which lost 1 base and 6 bases, there was a span of 9 bases. CDR1 is SGHDN and CDR2 is FVKESK in the germline V gene. The CDR3 bases are TGTGCCAGCAGCCAAGTGAACGGGGCCGGGGAGCTGTTTTTT. It codes for CASSQVNGAGELFF.

This clone was seen a few times. The CDR3 region is CASRTGTTNTGELFF. As DNA, the CDR3 is TGTGCCAGCAGAACAGGGACTACGAACACCGGGGAGCTGTTTTTT. The chain uses TRBV6-6 and TRBJ2-2, with a weak D call TRBD2 (7 bases). The CDR3 runs to 15 residues. V was pared by 6 bases and J by 0 bases, with 11 bases between. Per germline, CDR1 MNHNY and CDR2 SVGAGI (reference sequence).

This clone was picked up one time. The genes are TRBV10-3 and TRBJ1-1; 8 positions agree with TRBD1. With V trimmed by 4 bases and J by 1 base, 2 bases remained unmatched. The germline V gene encodes CDR1 ENHRY and CDR2 SYGVKD. The CDR3 has 14 amino acids. CDR3 region: CAISVDRANTEAFF. As DNA, the CDR3 is TGTGCCATCAGTGTGGACAGGGCGAACACTGAAGCTTTCTTT.

The sample holds one count of this clone. This chain links TRBV5-1 with TRBJ2-1; possible D gene TRBD1, 5 bases. CDR1 is SGHRS, CDR2 YFSETQ, per germline. This CDR3 contains 16 residues. Trimming shortened V by 1 base and J by 7 bases, and 18 bases separated the two germline ends. The CDR3 region is CASSLSTGQRSNEQFF. In DNA, the CDR3 is TGCGCCAGCAGCTTGTCTACAGGTCAGCGTAGTAATGAGCAGTTCTTC.

This clone has just a few counts. The chain employs TRBV30 and TRBJ2-7; TRBD1 matches at 8 bases. J gave up 3 bases and V 6 bases, and 13 bases lay outside the gene matches. This CDR3 is built from 15 residues. Germline values: CDR1 GTSNPN, CDR2 SVGIG (reference sequence). CDR3 nucleotides: TGTGCCTGTCCTTTTATGGGACAGGAGTTCTACGAGCAGTACTTC. Residues: CACPFMGQEFYEQYF.

The chain employs TRBV23-1 and TRBJ2-3, with TRBD1 matching 8 bases. TRBV23-1 carries the ORF label, with uncertain function. There are 17 residues in the CDR3. With V trimmed by 4 bases and J by 5 bases, 14 bases remained unmatched. The DNA of the CDR3 is TGCGCCAGCAGTCCAATAATTCAGGACAGGGTGAGAGATACGCAGTATTTT. Translated: CASSPIIQDRVRDTQYF.

The CDR3 loop reads CASLQGGNYGYTF. The CDR3 DNA reads TGTGCCAGCCTCCAGGGGGGTAACTATGGCTACACCTTC. V usage is TRBV6-5 and J usage is TRBJ1-2; 7 bases align to TRBD1. Germline CDR1 and CDR2: MNHEY and SVGAGI. V dropped 8 bases and J dropped 1; count of bases not matched to a gene: 4. The CDR3 has 13 amino acids.

The rearrangement joins TRBV6-5 to TRBJ2-6; D remains ambiguous. The germline gives CDR1 MNHEY, CDR2 SVGAGI. The CDR3 has 13 amino acids. Trimming stripped 7 bases from V and 1 base from J, with 5 bases between. The CDR3 DNA is TGTGCCAGCACTCCTTCTGGGGCCAACGTCCTGACTTTC. Translating it yields CASTPSGANVLTF.